The 29 T cell receptor beta chains below come from one sample, sequenced in a study of blood T cell repertoires in COVID-19. Only in-frame clones appear in the TCRdb table, and some are missing; sequencing was by immunoSEQ multiplex PCR. The sample has about 65,000 clones, 75% to 85% seen once; the top ten hold around 14%. The specimen sequenced was peripheral blood. Every receptor here comes from a man older than 75 with acute or convalescent COVID-19.

The chain is built from TRBV3-1 (or the pseudogene TRBV3-2) and TRBJ2-3, with D uncertain. V gave up 2 bases and J gave up 0 bases, with 6 bases separating them. Germline V gene data show CDR1 as LGHDT and CDR2 as YNNKEL (reference sequence). This CDR3 has 14 residues. CDR3 in amino acids: CASSQQASTDTQYF. The CDR3 DNA reads as TGTGCCAGCAGCCAACAAGCCAGCACAGATACGCAGTATTTT.

This clone turned up a few times. CDR3 protein: CASSLVRDPIYEQYF. DNA for the CDR3: TGTGCCAGCAGTTTAGTACGAGATCCTATCTACGAGCAGTACTTC. The gene calls are TRBV27 and TRBJ2-7; D gene unclear. The CDR3 runs to 15 residues. Deletions cut 2 bases from V and 3 bases from J, with 14 bases between. Germline lookup yields CDR1 MNHEY and CDR2 SMNVEV (reference sequence).

On this clone itself: The junction and the germline gene differ at one end; a read error may be behind it. The V call is TRBV30, the J call TRBJ2-3; the match to TRBD2 covers 8 bases. There are 16 residues in the CDR3. In germline, CDR1 is GTSNPN, CDR2 SVGIG (reference sequence). This CDR3 reads CAWSLTWRGATETQYF. The CDR3 DNA reads as TGTGCCTGGAGTCTGACTTGGCGGGGGGCCACAGAAACGCAGTATTTT. The full variable domain, with the rest looked up from reference TRBV30 and TRBJ2-3, is SQTIHQWPATLVQPVGSPLSLECTVEGTSNPNLYWYRQAAGRGLQLLFYSVGIGQISSEVPQNLSASRPQDRQFILSSKKLLLSDSGFYLCAWSLTWRGATETQYFGPGTRLTVL.

The V gene is TRBV7-2, the J gene TRBJ2-5; D is possibly TRBD1 (5 bases). Trimming removed 7 bases from V and 5 bases from J, with 14 bases in between. Germline values: CDR1 SGHTA, CDR2 FQGNSA. The CDR3 spans 13 residues. CDR3 sequence: CASKTGARETQYF. The DNA of the CDR3 is TGTGCCAGCAAAACTGGGGCCAGGGAGACCCAGTACTTC.

The chain has TRBV7-2 and TRBJ2-1, with 8 positions matching TRBD2. Germline V lookup: CDR1 SGHTA, CDR2 FQGNSA. The CDR3 sequence is 14 residues long. The trim removed 4 bases at V and 8 bases at J, leaving 7 bases unmatched. CDR3 nucleotide sequence: TGTGCCAGCAGCTCGGGACTAGTAGTTGATGAGCAGTTCTTC. Protein sequence: CASSSGLVVDEQFF.

The chain joins TRBV9 to TRBJ1-1; 11 nucleotides align to TRBD1. The V gene's germline CDR1 is SGDLS and CDR2 YYNGEE. This CDR3 contains 17 residues. J lost 0 bases, V lost 0 bases, and 4 bases had no gene match. The CDR3 DNA is TGTGCCAGCAGCGTAGCTGGACAGGGGGCTGTGAACACTGAAGCTTTCTTT. It translates to CASSVAGQGAVNTEAFF.

The rearrangement uses TRBV5-5 and TRBJ2-7, with D hard to call. The CDR3 spans 15 residues. Trimming took off 4 bases at V and 1 base at J, with 15 bases between the two ends. Germline V gene sequence: CDR1 SGHKS, CDR2 YYEKEE (reference sequence). CDR3 DNA sequence: TGTGCCAGCAGCCGTGGCTACGAGGCTTCCTACGAGCAGTACTTC. Residues: CASSRGYEASYEQYF.

This chain joins TRBV15 and TRBJ2-5; a possible D gene is TRBD2 (6 bases). In germline, CDR1 is LNHNV, CDR2 YYDKDF (reference sequence). This CDR3 contains 15 residues. V shed 0 bases and J shed 2 bases, with 10 bases lying between them. In nucleotides, the CDR3 is TGTGCCACCAGCAGAGACGGAGGGCGGCAAGAGACCCAGTACTTC. Protein sequence: CATSRDGGRQETQYF.

The chain combines TRBV6-5 with TRBJ1-2, with a tentative D call TRBD1 (6 bases). Germline lookup yields CDR1 MNHEY and CDR2 SVGAGI. With 5 bases removed from V and 4 bases from J, the gap between germline ends came to 14 bases. The CDR3 contains 14 residues. The CDR3: CASSTGQSRYGYTF. CDR3 sequence (DNA): TGTGCCAGCAGTACTGGACAGTCCCGCTATGGCTACACCTTC.

The chain employs TRBV5-6 and TRBJ1-5; 7 nucleotides align to TRBD1. The germline gives CDR1 SGHDT, CDR2 YYEEEE. The CDR3 length is 16 residues. With 0 bases clipped from V and 5 bases from J, the junction kept 8 bases outside the gene matches. CDR3 coding DNA: TGTGCCAGCAGCTTGGGTTTGGGGGACAGTGATCAGCCCCAGCATTTT. This encodes CASSLGLGDSDQPQHF.

This chain links TRBV25-1 with TRBJ1-5, with D maybe TRBD1 (6 bases). The CDR3 contains 17 residues. V lost 3 bases, J lost 4 bases, and 19 bases lay in between. CDR1 is MGHDK, CDR2 SYGVNS, per germline. This CDR3 is CASSDTRVAGENQPQHF. The CDR3 nucleotides read TGTGCCAGCAGTGACACCAGGGTAGCAGGGGAGAATCAGCCCCAGCATTTT.

V and J are TRBV6-5 and TRBJ2-7; 7 nucleotides match TRBD1. The CDR3 length is 16 residues. The V gene end was trimmed by 4 bases and the J gene end by 0 bases; junction bases not matched to a gene: 9. Germline CDR1 is MNHEY and CDR2 is SVGAGI. For the CDR3, the DNA is TGTGCCAGCAGTTCCCCTTTTGGGACAGACTCCTACGAGCAGTACTTC. Encoded protein: CASSSPFGTDSYEQYF.

This clone occurred a few times. The genes are TRBV7-3 and TRBJ1-1; the D is unclear. This CDR3 has 15 amino acids. Germline V gives CDR1 SGHTA, CDR2 FQGTGA. Trimming removed 2 bases from V and 0 bases from J, with 10 bases in between. The CDR3, as DNA: TGTGCCAGCAGCTTAGGCACAGCCATGAACACTGAAGCTTTCTTT. Its protein is CASSLGTAMNTEAFF.

V gene TRBV10-3 combines with J gene TRBJ1-6; 9 bases match TRBD1. The junction had 6 bases not matched to a gene; V was cut back by 6 bases and J by 3 bases. The germline gives CDR1 ENHRY, CDR2 SYGVKD. This CDR3 spans 16 amino acids. The CDR3 reads CAISPQGAGYNSPLHF. For the CDR3, the DNA is TGTGCCATCAGCCCACAGGGGGCGGGCTATAATTCACCCCTCCACTTT.

The gene calls are TRBV12-3 or TRBV12-4 and TRBJ1-1, with D possibly matching TRBD1 (5 bases). With 7 bases removed from V and 1 base from J, the gap between germline ends came to 10 bases. The length of the CDR3 is 13 residues. DNA for the CDR3: TGTGCCAGCACGTCTGGGGCGAACACTGAAGCTTTCTTT. Protein product: CASTSGANTEAFF.

V gene TRBV7-9 combines with J gene TRBJ1-2, with a tentative D call TRBD1 (6 bases). Deletions cut 5 bases from V and 5 bases from J, with 15 bases between. The germline gives CDR1 SEHNR, CDR2 FQNEAQ (reference sequence). The length of the CDR3 is 14 residues. The CDR3 here is CASSRDGGAYGYTF. The CDR3 DNA reads TGTGCCAGCAGCCGAGACGGGGGGGCTTATGGCTACACCTTC.

Details on this clone: An end of the junction does not agree with germline; a read error may underlie this. The rearrangement links TRBV25-1 to TRBJ2-1, with 9 nucleotides matching TRBD1. This CDR3 region has 14 residues. Germline values: CDR1 MGHDK, CDR2 SYGVNS. The CDR3 sequence: CASRDPGQGGEQFF. In DNA form, the CDR3 reads TGTGCCAGCCGTGATCCGGGACAGGGAGGTGAGCAGTTCTTC.

CDR3 in DNA: TGTGCCAGCAGCTTAGAATCCAGGGTTCGCGGAAACACCATATATTTT. Amino acid sequence: CASSLESRVRGNTIYF. The genes are TRBV7-6 and TRBJ1-3; possibly TRBD1 for D (5 bases). Germline V lookup: CDR1 SGHVS, CDR2 FNYEAQ. V was shortened by 1 base and J by 4 bases, with 14 bases between the two germline ends. The CDR3 totals 16 residues.

A single count supports this clone. The V gene is TRBV20-1, the J gene TRBJ1-3; 7 nucleotides agree with TRBD1. The CDR3 totals 14 residues. Per germline, CDR1 DFQATT and CDR2 SNEGSKA (reference sequence). Unmatched junction bases numbered 6, after V lost 3 bases and J lost 4 bases. CDR3 nucleotides: TGCAGTGCTAGTTCGTGGGGACAGGGAAACACCATATATTTT. Protein product: CSASSWGQGNTIYF.

The count of this clone is one. V and J are TRBV15 and TRBJ2-3, with D perhaps TRBD2 (6 bases). The V end lost 1 base, the J end lost 2 bases, and 13 bases lay between the germline ends. From germline, CDR1 is LNHNV and CDR2 YYDKDF (reference sequence). The CDR3 has 16 amino acids. This CDR3 reads CATSRGGAGFTDTQYF. The CDR3 DNA follows: TGTGCCACCAGCAGAGGCGGGGCAGGATTCACAGATACGCAGTATTTT.

This chain joins TRBV2 and TRBJ1-6; TRBD1 agrees at 9 bases. The CDR3 length is 15 residues. The trim removed 6 bases at V and 5 bases at J, leaving 5 bases unmatched. CDR1 and CDR2 (germline): SNHLY, FYNNEI. The CDR3 loop reads CASRGQGINNSPLHF. The CDR3 DNA reads TGTGCCAGCAGAGGACAGGGGATTAATAATTCACCCCTCCACTTT.

This clone has only one observation. J is TRBJ1-3 and V is TRBV2; TRBD1 matches at 7 bases. In germline, CDR1 is SNHLY, CDR2 FYNNEI. V was pared by 4 bases and J by 1 base, with 4 bases of the junction left unmatched. The CDR3 is made up of 15 amino acids. The CDR3 is CASSAGQKSGNTIYF. The CDR3 region has the DNA TGTGCCAGCAGTGCGGGACAGAAGTCTGGAAACACCATATATTTT.

The rearrangement links TRBV9 to TRBJ2-1; perhaps TRBD2 as D (7 bases). V was cut by 1 base and J by 10 bases, with 12 bases left in between. The CDR3 is made up of 13 amino acids. Germline loops: CDR1 SGDLS, CDR2 YYNGEE. DNA for the CDR3: TGTGCCAGCAGCGTAACGGGGGGCGAAGAGCAGTTCTTC. Translating gives CASSVTGGEEQFF.

The V gene is TRBV12-3 or TRBV12-4, the J gene TRBJ1-6; perhaps TRBD1 as D (5 bases). The CDR3 is 12 residues long. V lost 5 bases and J lost 6, with 5 bases in between. DNA for the CDR3: TGTGCCAGCAGTGACAGTAATTCACCCCTCCACTTT. It translates to CASSDSNSPLHF.

The V call is TRBV10-3, the J call TRBJ1-1, with unresolved D. V gave up 0 bases and J gave up 3 bases, with 11 bases separating them. Germline CDR1 ENHRY, CDR2 SYGVKD. There are 15 residues in the CDR3. For the CDR3, the DNA is TGTGCCATCAGTGAGTCGACCGGGTGGGACACTGAAGCTTTCTTT. Its translation: CAISESTGWDTEAFF.

The V call is TRBV11-3, the J call TRBJ2-5; tentative D call: TRBD2 (5 bases). The germline V gene has CDR1 SGHNT and CDR2 YENEEA. The CDR3 is made up of 14 amino acids. V dropped 5 bases and J dropped 5 bases, with 15 bases sitting between them. The CDR3 coding sequence is TGTGCCAGCAGCCCGGGAAGAGGTTGGGAGACCCAGTACTTC. It specifies CASSPGRGWETQYF.

The V and J genes are TRBV7-3 and TRBJ2-3; D is perhaps TRBD2 (7 bases). Germline V gene lookup returns CDR1 SGHTA and CDR2 FQGTGA. Trimming removed 3 bases from V and 2 bases from J, with 12 bases in between. This CDR3 has 15 residues. The CDR3 loop is CASSLGGGDTDTQYF. The CDR3 DNA reads as TGTGCCAGCAGCTTGGGCGGGGGCGACACAGATACGCAGTATTTT.

CDR3: CATSDRGRVEQFF. The CDR3 DNA reads as TGTGCCACCAGTGACAGGGGGCGGGTTGAGCAGTTCTTC. The chain has TRBV24-1 and TRBJ2-1, with 8 bases aligning to TRBD1. V was pared by 4 bases and J by 9 bases, with 4 bases of the junction left unmatched. Germline CDR1 reads KGHDR; CDR2 reads SFDVKD. The CDR3 totals 13 residues.

The V and J genes are TRBV19 and TRBJ2-1, with 11 nucleotides matching TRBD2. J gave up 6 bases and V 2 bases, and 6 bases lay outside the gene matches. Germline V gene sequence: CDR1 LNHDA, CDR2 SQIVND (reference sequence). The CDR3 extends over 16 amino acids. The CDR3 nucleotides read TGTGCCAGTAGTATAAGCGGGCTAGCGGGGGGCAATGAGCAGTTCTTC. Its protein product is CASSISGLAGGNEQFF.